This T cell receptor (beta chain) was retrieved from a study of blood T cell repertoires in COVID-19. Study in general: Whether acute or convalescent, the COVID-19 samples came from the United States, Italy and Spain.

Using immunoSEQ multiplex PCR, the repertoire was profiled, and TCRdb retains in-frame clones only, with some absent. The sample carries around 70,000 clones, about 88% recorded once. Unmatched junction bases numbered 15, after V lost 10 bases and J lost 0 bases. The length of the CDR3 is 17 residues. Germline CDR1 reads SNHLY; CDR2 reads FYNNEI. The chain uses TRBV2 and TRBJ1-5; TRBD1 aligns across 7 bases. This TCR was recovered from a man aged 50 to 59 with acute or convalescent COVID-19. The sequenced sample consisted of peripheral blood. CDR3 nucleotide sequence: TGTGCCACCAAGAACTCCGGGACAGTTAATAGCAATCAGCCCCAGCATTTT. Protein sequence: CATKNSGTVNSNQPQHF.